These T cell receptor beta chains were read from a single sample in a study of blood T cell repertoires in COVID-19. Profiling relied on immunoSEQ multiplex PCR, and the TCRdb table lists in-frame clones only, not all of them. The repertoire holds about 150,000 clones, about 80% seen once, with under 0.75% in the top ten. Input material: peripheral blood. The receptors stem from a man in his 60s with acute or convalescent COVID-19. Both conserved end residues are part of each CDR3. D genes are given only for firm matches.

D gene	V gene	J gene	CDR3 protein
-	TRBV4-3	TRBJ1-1	CASSQFSGTEAFF
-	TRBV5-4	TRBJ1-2	CASSPPQETYGYTF
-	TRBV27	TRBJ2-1	CASSSPGYNEQFF
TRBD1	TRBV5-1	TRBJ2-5	CASSSGQGTQETQYF
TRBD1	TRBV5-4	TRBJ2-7	CASSSMTGGLGEQYF
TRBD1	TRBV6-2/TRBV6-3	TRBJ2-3	CASSPPPPGQGSDTQYF
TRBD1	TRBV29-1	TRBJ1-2	CSVGQGPNYGYTF
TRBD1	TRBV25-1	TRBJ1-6	CASSAPGGLFYNSPLHF
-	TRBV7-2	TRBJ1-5	CASSLKGWGDQPQHF
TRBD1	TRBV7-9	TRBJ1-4	CASSYRQGKEKLFF
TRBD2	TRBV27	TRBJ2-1	CASSSLAGVAGEQFF
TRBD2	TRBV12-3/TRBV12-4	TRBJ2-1	CASSLKMGGEQFF
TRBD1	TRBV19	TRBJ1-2	CASSMRGQLPNYGYTF
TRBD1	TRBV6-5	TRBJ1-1	CASSYYRTGGNTEAFF
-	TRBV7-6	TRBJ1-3	CASSPSGTTSGNTIYF
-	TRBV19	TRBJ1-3	CASSMLQGSGNTIYF
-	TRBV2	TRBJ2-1	CASREPGLQGNEQFF
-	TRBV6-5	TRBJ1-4	CASSYSRSREGLFF